This T cell receptor beta chain appears in the sequencing data of a study of OX40 agonist ivuxolimab in advanced cancers. Overall study context: Head and neck, renal cell, melanoma or hepatocellular carcinoma were the cancers that dose-escalation patients had. The mean age was approximately 60 years, ranging from about 20 to 79, with around four fifths of participants male. Prior checkpoint blockade (anti-PD-1, anti-PD-L1 or anti-CTLA-4) was permitted; approximately 40% had it. Overall study findings and caveats: The mean number of expanded clones was higher in CD8+ T cells than in CD4+.

Trimming removed 4 bases from V and 1 base from J, with 12 bases in between. Per the germline V gene, CDR1 is LNHNV and CDR2 is YYDKDF (reference sequence). This CDR3 is 15 amino acids long. Concerning this clone itself: Its antigen remains unknown.

Measured with immunoSEQ multiplex PCR; TCRdb has only the in-frame clones, and not every one. The sample lists nearly 60,000 clones, more than 80% occurring once. Here the sequenced sample was CD4+ or CD8+ T cells sorted from blood, taken in a trial of the OX40 agonist ivuxolimab. This chain connects TRBV15 to TRBJ2-3, with D possibly being TRBD2 (5 bases). This sequence originates from an adult with an advanced solid tumor such as melanoma, head and neck, liver or kidney cancer. CDR3 sequence: CATSTDYRGTDTQYF. The CDR3 coding sequence is TGTGCCACCAGCACTGACTACCGCGGCACAGATACGCAGTATTTT.